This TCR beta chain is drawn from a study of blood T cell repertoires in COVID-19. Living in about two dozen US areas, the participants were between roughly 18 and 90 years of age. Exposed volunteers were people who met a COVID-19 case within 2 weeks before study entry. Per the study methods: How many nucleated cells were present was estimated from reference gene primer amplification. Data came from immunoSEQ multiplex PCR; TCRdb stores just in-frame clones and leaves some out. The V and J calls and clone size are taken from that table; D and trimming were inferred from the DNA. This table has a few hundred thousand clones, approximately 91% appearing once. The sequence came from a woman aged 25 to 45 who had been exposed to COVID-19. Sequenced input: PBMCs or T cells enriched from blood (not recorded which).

The CDR3 here is CASNIDRDEQYF. The CDR3 region has the DNA TGTGCCAGCAACATCGATCGGGACGAGCAGTACTTC. The chain recombines TRBV2 with TRBJ2-7; no clear D gene. This CDR3 has 12 residues. The germline CDR1 and CDR2 sequences are SNHLY and FYNNEI. V was cut by 7 bases and J by 5 bases, with 12 bases left in between. The complete variable domain, with remaining parts taken from reference TRBV2 and TRBJ2-7, reads EPEVTQTPSHQVTQMGQEVILRCVPISNHLYFYWYRQILGQKVEFLVSFYNNEISEKSEIFDDQFSVERPDGSNFTLKIRSTKLEDSAMYFCASNIDRDEQYFGPGTRLTVT.